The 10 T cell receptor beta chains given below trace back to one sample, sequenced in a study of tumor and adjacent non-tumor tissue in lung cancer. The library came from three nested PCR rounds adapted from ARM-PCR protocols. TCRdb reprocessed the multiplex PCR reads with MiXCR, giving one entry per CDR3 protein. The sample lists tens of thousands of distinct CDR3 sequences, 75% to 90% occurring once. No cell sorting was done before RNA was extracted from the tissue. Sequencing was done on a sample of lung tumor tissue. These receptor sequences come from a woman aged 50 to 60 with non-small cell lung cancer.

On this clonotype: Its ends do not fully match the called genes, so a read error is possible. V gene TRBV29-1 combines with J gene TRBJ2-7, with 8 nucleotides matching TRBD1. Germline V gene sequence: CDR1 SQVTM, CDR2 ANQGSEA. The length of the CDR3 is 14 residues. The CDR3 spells CSVASAGGRYDQYF. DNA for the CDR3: TGCAGCGTTGCCTCGGCAGGGGGCCGGTACGACCAGTACTTC.

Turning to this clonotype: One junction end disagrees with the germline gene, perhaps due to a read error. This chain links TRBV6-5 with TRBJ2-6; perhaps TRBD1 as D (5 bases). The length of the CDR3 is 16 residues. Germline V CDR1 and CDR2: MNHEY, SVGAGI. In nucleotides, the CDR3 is TGTGCCAGCTGGTATACAGGCTTCTCTGGGGCCAACGTCCTGACATTC. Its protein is CASWYTGFSGANVLTF.

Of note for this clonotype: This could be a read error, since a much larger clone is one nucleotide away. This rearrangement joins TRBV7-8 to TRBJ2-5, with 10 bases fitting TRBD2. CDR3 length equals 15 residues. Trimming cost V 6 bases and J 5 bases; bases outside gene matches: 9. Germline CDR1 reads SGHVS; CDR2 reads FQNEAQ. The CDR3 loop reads CASSLSSGGMETQYF. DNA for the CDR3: TGTGCCAGCAGTTTGAGTAGCGGGGGGATGGAGACCCAGTACTTC.

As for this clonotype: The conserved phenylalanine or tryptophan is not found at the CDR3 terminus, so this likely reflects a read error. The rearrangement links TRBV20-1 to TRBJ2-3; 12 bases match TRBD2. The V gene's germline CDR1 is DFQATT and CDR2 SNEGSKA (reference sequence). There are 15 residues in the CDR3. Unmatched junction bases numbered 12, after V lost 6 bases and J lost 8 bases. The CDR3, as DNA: TGCAGTGCCCCCGGGACTAGCGGGTGTCGGGGTACGCAGTATTGT. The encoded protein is CSAPGTSGCRGTQYC.

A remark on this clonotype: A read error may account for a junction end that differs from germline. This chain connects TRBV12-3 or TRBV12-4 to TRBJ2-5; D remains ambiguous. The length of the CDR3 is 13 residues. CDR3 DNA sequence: TGTGCCAGCTGTATCCTGTACCAAGAGACCCAGTATTTC. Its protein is CASCILYQETQYF.

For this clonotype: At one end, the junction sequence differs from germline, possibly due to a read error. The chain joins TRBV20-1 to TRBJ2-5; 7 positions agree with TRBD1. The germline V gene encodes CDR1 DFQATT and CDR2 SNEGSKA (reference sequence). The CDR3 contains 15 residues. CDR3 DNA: TGCAGTGCTAGAGGCAACGTAGGGGGCGAAGACACCCAGTACTTC. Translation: CSARGNVGGEDTQYF.

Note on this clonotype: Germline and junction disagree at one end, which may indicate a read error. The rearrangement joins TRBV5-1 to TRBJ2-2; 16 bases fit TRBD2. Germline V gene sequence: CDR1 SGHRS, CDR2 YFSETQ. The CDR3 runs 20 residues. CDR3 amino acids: CASSITGTSGRVSNTGELFF. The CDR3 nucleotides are TGCGCCAGCAGCATAACCGGGACTAGCGGGAGGGTCTCGAACACCGGGGAGTTGTTTTTT.

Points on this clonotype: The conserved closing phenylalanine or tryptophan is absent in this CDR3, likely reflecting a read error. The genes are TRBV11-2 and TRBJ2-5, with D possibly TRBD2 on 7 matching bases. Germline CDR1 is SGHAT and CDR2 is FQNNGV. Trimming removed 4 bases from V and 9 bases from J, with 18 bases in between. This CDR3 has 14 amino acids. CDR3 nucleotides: TGTGCCAGCAGCTCCGGACAGATCCGGGAGGCCCAGTACTTA. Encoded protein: CASSSGQIREAQYL.

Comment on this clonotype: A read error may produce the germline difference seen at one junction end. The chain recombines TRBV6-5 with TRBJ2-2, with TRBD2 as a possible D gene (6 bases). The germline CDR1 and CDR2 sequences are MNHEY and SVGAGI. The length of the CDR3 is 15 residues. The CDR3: CASSGLTENTRELFF. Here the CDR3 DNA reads TGTGCCAGCTCCGGACTAACGGAAAACACCCGGGAGCTGTTTTTT.

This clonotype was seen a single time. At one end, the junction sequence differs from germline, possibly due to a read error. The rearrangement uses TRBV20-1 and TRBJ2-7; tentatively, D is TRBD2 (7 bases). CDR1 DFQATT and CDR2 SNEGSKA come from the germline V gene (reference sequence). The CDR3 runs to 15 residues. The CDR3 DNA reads TGTAGTACTAGAGATACCGGCGGGGGCTCCTACAGGCAGTACTTC. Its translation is CSTRDTGGGSYRQYF.